These 32 T cell receptor beta chains were sequenced from one sample in a study of early T cells in non-severe SARS-CoV-2 infection. Via MiXCR, TCRdb re-called the 5' RACE reads, giving one row per CDR3 protein. The data contain 50,000 to 60,000 distinct CDR3 sequences, roughly 9% of them seen just once; the ten biggest clones take up under 4.5%. The sample was whole blood, taken at baseline. Every receptor here comes from an adult who was a healthcare worker with PCR-confirmed SARS-CoV-2 infection or an uninfected control (not recorded which).

CDR3: CASSYGGGSYEQYF. CDR3 in DNA: TGTGCCAGCAGTTACGGCGGGGGATCCTACGAGCAGTACTTC. The J gene is TRBJ2-7, the V gene TRBV6-5; 7 bases agree with TRBD2. With V trimmed by 2 bases and J by 1 base, 2 bases remained unmatched. CDR1 is MNHEY, CDR2 SVGAGI, per germline. The CDR3 contains 14 residues.

This clonotype was detected ten times or more. This sequence joins TRBV7-9 and TRBJ2-7, with D unclear. Germline assignment: CDR1 SEHNR and CDR2 FQNEAQ (reference sequence). The V gene lost 5 bases and the J gene lost 2 bases, with 7 bases spanning the gap. The CDR3 spans 12 residues. CDR3 region: CASSPFPYEQYF. The CDR3 DNA reads TGTGCCAGCAGCCCCTTCCCCTACGAGCAGTACTTC.

This clonotype was counted only a few times. The chain recombines TRBV12-3 or TRBV12-4 with TRBJ2-5; the match to TRBD1 covers 8 bases. V lost 6 bases to trimming and J lost 5 bases; unmatched junction nucleotides: 11. There are 15 residues in the CDR3. CDR3 amino acids: CASSQRDRYWETQYF. CDR3 DNA: TGTGCCAGCAGCCAACGGGACAGGTATTGGGAGACCCAGTACTTC.

The chain is built from TRBV7-6 and TRBJ2-7; 14 bases map to TRBD2. Germline assignment: CDR1 SGHVS and CDR2 FNYEAQ. The CDR3 has 15 amino acids. Trimming cost V 4 bases and J 2 bases; bases outside gene matches: 1. The CDR3 DNA reads TGTGCCAGCAGCTCGACTAGCGGGGGGGCCTACGAGCAGTACTTC. It encodes CASSSTSGGAYEQYF.

In this sample, this clonotype turned up many times. DNA of the CDR3: TGTGCCAGCAGTTTGCAAGGTGGGGGCAACTATGGCTACACCTTC. Its protein is CASSLQGGGNYGYTF. The V gene is TRBV12-3 or TRBV12-4, the J gene TRBJ1-2, with D maybe TRBD1 (6 bases). With 3 bases removed from V and 2 bases from J, the gap between germline ends came to 13 bases. This CDR3 is built from 15 residues.

This clonotype has at least ten counts. V usage is TRBV18 and J usage is TRBJ1-1; possible D gene TRBD1, 5 bases. Germline loops: CDR1 KGHSH, CDR2 LQKENI. Between the trimmed V and J ends, which lost 4 bases and 5 bases, there was a span of 11 bases. The CDR3 spans 13 residues. Here the CDR3 DNA reads TGTGCCAGCTCACAGACTGGGGGGACTGAAGCTTTCTTT. Translation: CASSQTGGTEAFF.

There are a few counts of this clonotype. This sequence joins TRBV20-1 and TRBJ1-1; D gene uncertain. The V end was cut by 0 bases, the J end by 1 base, with 6 bases between. Germline V gene sequence: CDR1 DFQATT, CDR2 SNEGSKA (reference sequence). This CDR3 spans 13 amino acids. The chain's CDR3 is CSARDRRNTEAFF. In nucleotides, the CDR3 is TGCAGTGCTAGAGACAGGAGGAACACTGAAGCTTTCTTT.

This clonotype was picked up a small number of times. In DNA form, the CDR3 reads TGTGCCAGCAGCCAAGACAGGGGCAGCTACACCTTC. This encodes CASSQDRGSYTF. The chain carries TRBV4-2 and TRBJ1-2; possible D gene TRBD1, 6 bases. There are 12 residues in the CDR3. With 0 bases removed from V and 9 bases from J, the gap between germline ends came to 8 bases. Germline values: CDR1 LGHNA, CDR2 YNFKEQ.

The gene calls are TRBV7-8 and TRBJ2-5; 14 bases align to TRBD2. Germline CDR1 reads SGHVS; CDR2 reads FQNEAQ. CDR3 size: 17 residues. With 5 bases clipped from V and 2 bases from J, the junction kept 7 bases outside the gene matches. DNA for the CDR3: TGTGCCAGCAGCCCACCGGGACTAGCGGGGGCACAAGAGACCCAGTACTTC. This gives the protein CASSPPGLAGAQETQYF.

Ten or more counts support this clonotype. The chain has TRBV7-6 and TRBJ2-3; 8 bases agree with TRBD2. The J segment lost 1 base and the V segment lost 1 base, leaving 4 bases of the junction unmatched. The length of the CDR3 is 16 residues. From germline, CDR1 is SGHVS and CDR2 FNYEAQ. The CDR3, as DNA: TGTGCCAGCAGCTTAGGCGTTAGCGGGGGCACAGATACGCAGTATTTT. Its protein product is CASSLGVSGGTDTQYF.

This clonotype was seen repeatedly, ten times or more. V is TRBV20-1 and J is TRBJ2-1; 12 bases are a match to TRBD2. Germline trimming cut 6 bases from V and 4 bases from J; bases unmatched to any gene: 4. The CDR3 loop spans 14 amino acids. Germline V gene lookup returns CDR1 DFQATT and CDR2 SNEGSKA (reference sequence). Here the CDR3 DNA reads TGCAGTGCCCGGACTAGCGGGGAGTACAATGAGCAGTTCTTC. It specifies CSARTSGEYNEQFF.

This clonotype was seen repeatedly, ten times or more. Here the CDR3 reads CASSYSPDRLTYEQYF. Here the CDR3 DNA reads TGTGCCAGCAGTTACTCGCCCGACCGCCTCACCTACGAGCAGTACTTC. The chain combines TRBV6-5 with TRBJ2-7; D remains unclear. V was cut by 0 bases and J by 2 bases, with 14 bases left in between. Germline V gene sequence: CDR1 MNHEY, CDR2 SVGAGI. The CDR3 runs 16 residues.

This clonotype has at least ten counts. The chain recombines TRBV6-6 with TRBJ1-3; D is ambiguous. The germline V gene has CDR1 MNHNY and CDR2 SVGAGI (reference sequence). The germline V and J ends were trimmed by 3 bases and 4 bases, with 10 bases remaining between them. The CDR3 covers 14 residues. The CDR3: CASSYEGVGNTIYF. The CDR3 DNA reads as TGTGCCAGCAGTTATGAGGGAGTCGGAAACACCATATATTTT.

CDR3 nucleotides: TGCGCCAGCAGTGAAGGGACAGGCCAAGCGGAGACCCAGTACTTC. Protein sequence: CASSEGTGQAETQYF. The J gene is TRBJ2-5, the V gene TRBV10-1, with TRBD1 matching over 8 bases. Germline V gene data show CDR1 as WNHNN and CDR2 as SYGVQD (reference sequence). This CDR3 has 15 residues. The J segment lost 5 bases and the V segment lost 3 bases, leaving 8 bases of the junction unmatched.

The chain combines TRBV29-1 with TRBJ2-3; 10 positions match TRBD2. The germline V gene encodes CDR1 SQVTM and CDR2 ANQGSEA. The V segment lost 7 bases and the J segment 5 bases; nucleotides outside the gene matches: 6. The CDR3 runs 13 residues. CDR3 region: CSAVSGRIDTQYF. The CDR3 region has the DNA TGCAGCGCTGTTAGCGGGAGGATAGATACGCAGTATTTT.

At least ten counts were recorded for this clonotype. In DNA, the CDR3 is TGTGCCACCAGGTCCGGTCGGGATAGCGGAACAGATACGCAGTATTTT. As protein: CATRSGRDSGTDTQYF. This chain joins TRBV15 and TRBJ2-3; maybe TRBD2 (6 bases). The germline CDR1 and CDR2 sequences are LNHNV and YYDKDF (reference sequence). V lost 6 bases and J lost 3, with 19 bases in between. The CDR3 is made up of 16 amino acids.

This clonotype was recorded a few times. The V gene is TRBV11-2, the J gene TRBJ1-1; tentatively, D is TRBD1 (6 bases). Trimming took 5 bases from V and 4 from J, leaving 14 bases between them. Per germline, CDR1 SGHAT and CDR2 FQNNGV. The CDR3 contains 14 residues. CDR3 sequence reads: CASSLGGYRTEAFF. CDR3 in DNA: TGTGCCAGCAGCCTAGGGGGGTATCGCACTGAAGCTTTCTTT. The full variable domain, with the rest looked up from reference TRBV11-2 and TRBJ1-1, is EAGVAQSPRYKIIEKRQSVAFWCNPISGHATLYWYQQILGQGPKLLIQFQNNGVVDDSQLPKDRFSAERLKGVDSTLKIQPAKLEDSAVYLCASSLGGYRTEAFFGQGTRLTVV.

The V gene is TRBV6-5, the J gene TRBJ1-6; 12 nucleotides line up with TRBD1. Per the germline V gene, CDR1 is MNHEY and CDR2 is SVGAGI. J was trimmed by 9 bases and V by 7 bases; bases with no gene match: 10. CDR3 length: 16 residues. CDR3 residues: CASIAFRDRGLSPLHF. In DNA, the CDR3 is TGTGCCAGCATTGCCTTCCGGGACAGGGGGCTTTCACCCCTCCACTTT.

The chain joins TRBV20-1 to TRBJ2-1, with 10 bases that match TRBD2. Unmatched junction bases numbered 3, after V lost 1 base and J lost 6 bases. This CDR3 has 14 amino acids. Germline loops: CDR1 DFQATT, CDR2 SNEGSKA (reference sequence). The CDR3, as DNA: TGCAGTGCTAGAGCACGGACTAGCGGCAATGAGCAGTTCTTC. Translating it yields CSARARTSGNEQFF.

This clonotype was counted only a few times. This chain joins TRBV11-2 and TRBJ2-5, with D possibly TRBD1 on 5 matching bases. The CDR3 loop spans 16 amino acids. Germline CDR1 SGHAT, CDR2 FQNNGV. V lost 3 bases, J lost 2 bases, and 16 bases lay in between. The CDR3 nucleotides read TGTGCCAGCAGCTTCGGGTCCAGGGCAGGTCAAGAGACCCAGTACTTC. It encodes CASSFGSRAGQETQYF.

This chain links TRBV20-1 with TRBJ2-1; weak D call: TRBD2 (5 bases). Germline lookup yields CDR1 DFQATT and CDR2 SNEGSKA (reference sequence). The V end lost 6 bases, the J end lost 1 base, and 13 bases lay between the germline ends. The CDR3 covers 14 residues. DNA of the CDR3: TGCAGTGCGCAACTAGTACTTTCCTACAATGAGCAGTTCTTC. Residues: CSAQLVLSYNEQFF.

This clonotype occurred many times. The chain uses TRBV27 and TRBJ1-4, with D possibly being TRBD1 (5 bases). The CDR3 sequence is 15 residues long. Germline V CDR1 and CDR2: MNHEY, SMNVEV (reference sequence). Trimming took 2 bases from V and 4 from J, leaving 11 bases between them. This chain's CDR3 is CASSLIGEGNEKLFF. CDR3 nucleotides: TGTGCCAGCAGTTTAATAGGGGAAGGTAATGAAAAACTGTTTTTT.

There are a few counts of this clonotype. V usage is TRBV19 and J usage is TRBJ2-7; 10 nucleotides align to TRBD2. The CDR3 sequence is 16 residues long. V was clipped by 3 bases and J by 5 bases; unmatched bases: 10. The germline gives CDR1 LNHDA, CDR2 SQIVND (reference sequence). CDR3 loop: CASSIQVSGRRDEQYF. The CDR3, as DNA: TGTGCCAGTAGTATTCAGGTTAGCGGGAGGCGGGACGAGCAGTACTTC.

The CDR3: CASSYSGTSGRRRETQYF. Written as DNA, the CDR3 is TGTGCCAGCAGTTACTCCGGGACTAGCGGGAGGAGGCGGGAGACCCAGTACTTC. The V gene is TRBV6-6, the J gene TRBJ2-5, with TRBD2 matching 15 bases. The CDR3 consists of 18 residues. V lost 0 bases and J lost 5; bases outside the gene matches: 7. Germline values: CDR1 MNHNY, CDR2 SVGAGI (reference sequence).

The V gene is TRBV14, the J gene TRBJ2-1; D might be TRBD2 (6 bases). The CDR3 is 18 amino acids. CDR1 and CDR2 (germline): SGHDN, FVKESK. V was clipped by 2 bases and J by 4 bases, with 21 bases between them. For the CDR3, the DNA is TGTGCCAGCAGCCAACTAGACCTACCCGGGACTGAATACAATGAGCAGTTCTTC. Its protein is CASSQLDLPGTEYNEQFF.

CDR3: CASSPGNNQPQHF. CDR3 DNA sequence: TGTGCCAGCAGTCCAGGGAACAATCAGCCCCAGCATTTT. The chain joins TRBV2 to TRBJ1-5; D might be TRBD1 (5 bases). V lost 5 bases and J 3 bases, leaving 8 bases between the germline ends. The CDR3 sequence is 13 residues long. Germline V gene sequence: CDR1 SNHLY, CDR2 FYNNEI.

This sequence joins TRBV5-1 and TRBJ2-5, with 9 bases fitting TRBD2. The germline CDR1 and CDR2 sequences are SGHRS and YFSETQ. The trim removed 5 bases at V and 2 bases at J, leaving 10 bases unmatched. CDR3 length equals 16 residues. CDR3 sequence: CASSTGSSGGQETQYF. As DNA, the CDR3 is TGCGCCAGCAGTACCGGTAGTAGCGGGGGACAAGAGACCCAGTACTTC.

The sample holds many counts of this clonotype. The chain links TRBV29-1 to TRBJ2-7, with D uncertain. This CDR3 contains 13 residues. Trimming cost V 4 bases and J 2 bases, with 12 bases left between them. In germline, CDR1 is SQVTM, CDR2 ANQGSEA. The CDR3 sequence: CSVAISLAYEQYF. CDR3 nucleotides: TGCAGCGTTGCGATAAGCCTTGCCTACGAGCAGTACTTC.

The chain combines TRBV29-1 with TRBJ2-7; D is undetermined. V was cut by 0 bases and J by 2 bases, with 11 bases left in between. This CDR3 region has 14 residues. The V gene's germline CDR1 is SQVTM and CDR2 ANQGSEA. The CDR3 nucleotides are TGCAGCGTTGAAGATGCGACGGAGACCTACGAGCAGTACTTC. It encodes CSVEDATETYEQYF.

As DNA, the CDR3 is TGCGCCAGCAGCCCGAGCCCACTAGCGGTTCTCGGCGAGACCCAGTACTTC. This sequence encodes CASSPSPLAVLGETQYF. The rearrangement joins TRBV4-1 to TRBJ2-5, with 8 positions matching TRBD2. Germline lookup yields CDR1 MGHRA and CDR2 YSYEKL. CDR3 length: 17 residues. J was trimmed by 5 bases and V by 4 bases; bases with no gene match: 15.

This clonotype was seen a few times. This chain connects TRBV5-1 to TRBJ2-1; the D is unclear. The germline V gene encodes CDR1 SGHRS and CDR2 YFSETQ. The CDR3 totals 14 residues. V lost 0 bases and J 4 bases, leaving 8 bases between the germline ends. For the CDR3, the DNA is TGCGCCAGCAGCTTGGAGGCCCAATACAATGAGCAGTTCTTC. As protein: CASSLEAQYNEQFF.

This clonotype was counted at least ten times. V usage is TRBV2 and J usage is TRBJ2-3, with 9 nucleotides matching TRBD2. CDR1 SNHLY and CDR2 FYNNEI come from the germline V gene. CDR3 length: 14 amino acids. V lost 3 bases and J lost 9; bases outside the gene matches: 7. DNA for the CDR3: TGTGCCAGCAGTGAGCGCGGGGGGGCTTTGACGCAGTATTTT. This codes for CASSERGGALTQYF.